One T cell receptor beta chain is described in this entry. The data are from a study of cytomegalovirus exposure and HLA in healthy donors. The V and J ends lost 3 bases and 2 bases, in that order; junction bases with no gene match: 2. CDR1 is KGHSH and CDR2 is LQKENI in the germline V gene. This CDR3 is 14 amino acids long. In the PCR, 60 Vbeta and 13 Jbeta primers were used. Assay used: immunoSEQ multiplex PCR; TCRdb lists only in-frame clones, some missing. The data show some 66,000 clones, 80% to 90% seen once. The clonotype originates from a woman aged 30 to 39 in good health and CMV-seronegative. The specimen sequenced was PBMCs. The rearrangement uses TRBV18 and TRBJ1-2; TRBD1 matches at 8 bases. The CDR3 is CASSPGQENYGYTF. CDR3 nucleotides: TGTGCCAGCTCACCGGGACAGGAGAACTATGGCTACACCTTC.